The next 28 T cell receptor beta chains were all read from a single sample in a study of T cell responses to AZD1222 COVID-19 vaccine. Assay: immunoSEQ multiplex PCR; the TCRdb copy retains only in-frame clones and omits some. The data show 180,000 or so clones, around nine tenths seen once. This material consisted of peripheral blood, taken on day 0 of AZD1222 vaccination. These receptors were obtained from an adult in good health.

The gene calls are TRBV21-1 and TRBJ2-5; the table's TRBD1 call for D was not verified on the DNA. TRBV21-1 is classified as a pseudogene. The CDR3 runs 18 residues. The CDR3 region has the DNA TGTGCCAGCAGCGCGCAAGCATGGCCAGGGCCTCTGAGAGAGACCCAGTACTTC. Residues: CASSAQAWPGPLRETQYF.

V usage is TRBV18 and J usage is TRBJ2-3; 7 bases are a match to TRBD2. This CDR3 region has 14 residues. The ends lost 6 bases at V and 2 bases at J; junction bases unmatched: 5. Germline assignment: CDR1 KGHSH and CDR2 LQKENI. The CDR3 coding sequence is TGTGCCAGCTCCCTCGGGGGGACCACAGATACGCAGTATTTT. Translation: CASSLGGTTDTQYF. Full variable domain (rest looked up from reference TRBV18 and TRBJ2-3): NAGVMQNPRHLVRRRGQEARLRCSPMKGHSHVYWYRQLPEEGLKFMVYLQKENIIDESGMPKERFSAEFPKEGPSILRIQQVVRGDSAAYFCASSLGGTTDTQYFGPGTRLTVL.

Written as DNA, the CDR3 is TGTGCCAGCTCACCCCGAACCGTTCTACTCAGTGGCGAGAGGCCCCAGCATTTT. As protein: CASSPRTVLLSGERPQHF. V usage is TRBV18 and J usage is TRBJ1-5; D is undetermined. Deletions cut 3 bases from V and 9 bases from J, with 27 bases between. Germline V CDR1 and CDR2: KGHSH, LQKENI. The CDR3 runs to 18 residues.

V usage is TRBV19 and J usage is TRBJ2-2, with TRBD1 as a possible D gene (5 bases). V gave up 3 bases and J gave up 4 bases, with 15 bases separating them. The CDR3 is made up of 16 amino acids. The germline V gene encodes CDR1 LNHDA and CDR2 SQIVND (reference sequence). CDR3 sequence: CASSMQGSWVTGELFF. The CDR3 DNA sequence: TGTGCCAGTAGTATGCAGGGCTCGTGGGTCACCGGGGAGCTGTTTTTT.

The chain combines TRBV24-1 with TRBJ2-2; the D is unclear. V was shortened by 5 bases and J by 2 bases, with 11 bases between the two germline ends. CDR3 size: 15 residues. CDR1 and CDR2 from the germline V gene are KGHDR and SFDVKD. The CDR3 DNA sequence: TGTGCCACCAGTGGCCTGTTGCAAAACACCGGGGAGCTGTTTTTT. This sequence encodes CATSGLLQNTGELFF.

The chain carries TRBV30 and TRBJ1-3; D is perhaps TRBD1 (6 bases). V lost 2 bases and J lost 7, with 18 bases in between. The CDR3 contains 15 residues. CDR1 and CDR2 (germline): GTSNPN, SVGIG (reference sequence). The CDR3 DNA is TGTGCCTGGAGTCCCCCCCCCGGGGGGCTGAACACCATATATTTT. It is translated as CAWSPPPGGLNTIYF.

The rearrangement joins TRBV2 to TRBJ2-3, with a possible D match to TRBD1 (6 bases). V lost 3 bases to trimming and J lost 2 bases, with 9 bases between them. The germline V gene has CDR1 SNHLY and CDR2 FYNNEI. The CDR3 totals 14 residues. The CDR3 region has the DNA TGTGCCAGCAGTGACAGGGGCCACACAGATACGCAGTATTTT. It yields the protein CASSDRGHTDTQYF.

This chain connects TRBV9 to TRBJ1-4; D is perhaps TRBD1 (6 bases). Trimming removed 0 bases at V and 7 bases at J, with 19 bases between. CDR3 length: 17 amino acids. Germline CDR1 reads SGDLS; CDR2 reads YYNGEE. This CDR3 is CASSVEGTQGRGEKLFF. The CDR3, as DNA: TGTGCCAGCAGCGTAGAAGGGACACAGGGAAGAGGTGAAAAACTGTTTTTT.

The chain carries TRBV9 and TRBJ2-3, with D possibly TRBD1 on 6 matching bases. V lost 1 base, J lost 5 bases, and 20 bases lay in between. CDR1 is SGDLS, CDR2 YYNGEE, per germline. The CDR3 totals 17 residues. The CDR3 here is CASSVSGARGWGDTQYF. CDR3 DNA sequence: TGTGCCAGCAGCGTATCCGGTGCCAGGGGCTGGGGAGATACGCAGTATTTT.

V usage is TRBV9 and J usage is TRBJ1-3, with a tentative D call TRBD1 (6 bases). This CDR3 has 15 amino acids. V gave up 3 bases and J gave up 4 bases, with 14 bases separating them. Germline CDR1 SGDLS, CDR2 YYNGEE. CDR3 residues: CASSATGTRGNTIYF. Written as DNA, the CDR3 is TGTGCCAGCAGCGCTACAGGGACGAGAGGAAACACCATATATTTT.

J is TRBJ1-2 and V is TRBV6-5; D remains unclear. CDR3 length: 15 residues. Trimming removed 0 bases from V and 0 bases from J, with 8 bases in between. Germline V gives CDR1 MNHEY, CDR2 SVGAGI. CDR3 DNA sequence: TGTGCCAGCAGTTACTCTCCAGAAGCTAACTATGGCTACACCTTC. Its translation: CASSYSPEANYGYTF.

This sequence joins TRBV6-5 and TRBJ1-2; a weak D match, TRBD1 (5 bases). Between the trimmed V and J ends, which lost 3 bases and 3 bases, there was a span of 11 bases. CDR3 length: 14 amino acids. CDR1 is MNHEY, CDR2 SVGAGI, per germline. The CDR3 nucleotides read TGTGCCAGCAGTTATCTAATGACAGACTATGGCTACACCTTC. Translated: CASSYLMTDYGYTF.

This chain links TRBV27 with TRBJ2-1; 11 positions match TRBD2. This CDR3 contains 14 residues. Germline V lookup: CDR1 MNHEY, CDR2 SMNVEV (reference sequence). The ends lost 6 bases at V and 9 bases at J; junction bases unmatched: 7. The chain's CDR3 is CASRLAGGPGEQFF. CDR3 DNA: TGTGCCAGCAGATTAGCGGGAGGGCCTGGTGAGCAGTTCTTC.

This chain connects TRBV7-9 to TRBJ2-4; perhaps TRBD1 as D (5 bases). V was shortened by 4 bases and J by 8 bases, with 15 bases between the two germline ends. The CDR3 loop spans 14 amino acids. Germline V gene data show CDR1 as SEHNR and CDR2 as FQNEAQ (reference sequence). The CDR3 region has the DNA TGTGCCAGCAGCTCTGGCAGGGTTTCATACATTCAGTACTTC. It yields the protein CASSSGRVSYIQYF.

V usage is TRBV6-6 and J usage is TRBJ1-5; 8 bases are a match to TRBD1. Unmatched junction bases numbered 6, after V lost 7 bases and J lost 7 bases. In germline, CDR1 is MNHNY, CDR2 SVGAGI (reference sequence). The CDR3 consists of 13 residues. The CDR3 loop reads CASIRGQAQPQHF. The CDR3 coding sequence is TGTGCCAGCATACGGGGACAGGCACAGCCCCAGCATTTT.

The rearrangement joins TRBV5-6 to TRBJ1-6, with D possibly matching TRBD1 (5 bases). The CDR3 runs 14 residues. V was trimmed by 7 bases and J by 7 bases, leaving 15 bases between them. Germline V gene data show CDR1 as SGHDT and CDR2 as YYEEEE. The CDR3 sequence is CASGRVQGNSPLHF. DNA of the CDR3: TGTGCCAGCGGCCGGGTTCAGGGAAATTCACCCCTCCACTTT. Complete variable domain (other parts from reference TRBV5-6 and TRBJ1-6): DAGVTQSPTHLIKTRGQQVTLRCSPKSGHDTVSWYQQALGQGPQFIFQYYEEEERQRGNFPDRFSGHQFPNYSSELNVNALLLGDSALYLCASGRVQGNSPLHFGNGTRLTVT.

V and J are TRBV18 and TRBJ1-1, with TRBD1 as a possible D gene (5 bases). Germline V lookup: CDR1 KGHSH, CDR2 LQKENI. The germline V and J ends were trimmed by 7 bases and 0 bases, with 15 bases remaining between them. CDR3 size: 15 residues. DNA of the CDR3: TGTGCCAGCTGTTCCTTGGGGGGGGTGAACACTGAAGCTTTCTTT. Translated: CASCSLGGVNTEAFF.

The J gene is TRBJ1-1, the V gene TRBV2, with D possibly TRBD1 on 5 matching bases. The CDR3 spans 16 residues. The V gene lost 0 bases and the J gene lost 8 bases, with 19 bases spanning the gap. Looked up from germline, CDR1 is SNHLY and CDR2 is FYNNEI. The CDR3 region is CASSEALLGGAAEAFF. The DNA for the CDR3 is TGTGCCAGCAGTGAAGCGCTTCTGGGCGGGGCTGCCGAAGCTTTCTTT.

The chain couples TRBV6-5 to TRBJ1-1; TRBD1 aligns across 10 bases. V trimming: 6 bases; J trimming: 7 bases; junction bases outside the gene matches: 11. This CDR3 has 15 amino acids. Germline V gene data show CDR1 as MNHEY and CDR2 as SVGAGI. The chain's CDR3 is CASSANSWTGGEAFF. The CDR3 DNA is TGTGCCAGCAGCGCAAATTCTTGGACAGGGGGTGAAGCTTTCTTT.

This chain links TRBV25-1 with TRBJ2-1, with TRBD1 matching 9 bases. Germline assignment: CDR1 MGHDK and CDR2 SYGVNS. The length of the CDR3 is 14 residues. V shed 4 bases, J shed 6 bases, and the junction held 4 bases outside the gene matches. The CDR3, as DNA: TGTGCCAGCAGTGGGACAGGGGAAATCAATGAGCAGTTCTTC. Translated: CASSGTGEINEQFF.

This clone was seen a few times. The rearrangement joins TRBV11-2 to TRBJ2-5, with 9 bases that match TRBD1. This CDR3 has 17 residues. Germline V CDR1 and CDR2: SGHAT, FQNNGV. Trimming took 6 bases from V and 1 from J; bases not matched to a gene: 12. CDR3 loop: CASRLTYRGLAQETQYF. In nucleotides, the CDR3 is TGTGCCAGCAGGCTAACTTACAGGGGGCTCGCCCAAGAGACCCAGTACTTC.

The chain is built from TRBV5-1 and TRBJ2-5, with 7 bases that match TRBD2. Germline V lookup: CDR1 SGHRS, CDR2 YFSETQ. V lost 2 bases to trimming and J lost 2 bases; unmatched junction nucleotides: 6. This CDR3 comprises 15 residues. Here the CDR3 reads CASSFSGARQETQYF. For the CDR3, the DNA is TGCGCCAGCAGCTTCAGCGGGGCTCGGCAAGAGACCCAGTACTTC.

This chain links TRBV6-2 or TRBV6-3 with TRBJ1-1; D is undetermined. The germline V gene encodes CDR1 MNHEY and CDR2 SVGEGT. This CDR3 has 13 amino acids. V was trimmed by 2 bases and J by 6 bases, leaving 10 bases between them. CDR3 amino acids: CASSYTAVAEAFF. DNA for the CDR3: TGTGCCAGCAGTTACACGGCGGTGGCTGAAGCTTTCTTT.

This chain joins TRBV3-1 (or the pseudogene TRBV3-2) and TRBJ1-2; D unresolved. Trimming took off 0 bases at V and 12 bases at J, with 14 bases between the two ends. Per germline, CDR1 LGHDT and CDR2 YNNKEL (reference sequence). The CDR3 is 13 residues long. The CDR3 DNA reads TGTGCCAGCAGCCAAGATGGGCCCCGGGGTCACACCTTC. Amino acid sequence: CASSQDGPRGHTF.

The chain has TRBV6-5 and TRBJ2-2; D is uncertain. The CDR3 runs 13 residues. Germline CDR1 MNHEY, CDR2 SVGAGI. V lost 6 bases, J lost 5 bases, and 10 bases lay in between. The CDR3 nucleotides are TGTGCCAGCAGCCGATATAGGACCGGGGAGCTGTTTTTT. Amino acid sequence: CASSRYRTGELFF.

The V call is TRBV10-3, the J call TRBJ2-5, with D perhaps being TRBD1 or TRBD2 (6 bases each). Germline-derived CDR1 and CDR2 are ENHRY and SYGVKD. The CDR3 has 15 residues. Trimming pared 10 bases from V and 0 bases from J, leaving 18 bases between. The CDR3 here is CATASRGAHQETQYF. The CDR3 DNA reads TGTGCCACGGCCTCAAGGGGGGCTCACCAAGAGACCCAGTACTTC.

The V and J genes are TRBV13 and TRBJ2-5, with D unresolved. Trimming took off 6 bases at V and 3 bases at J, with 11 bases between the two ends. The V gene's germline CDR1 is PRHDT and CDR2 FYEKMQ (reference sequence). The CDR3 runs 13 residues. DNA for the CDR3: TGTGCCAGCAGTCGAGACTTAAAAGAGACCCAGTACTTC. As protein: CASSRDLKETQYF.

The chain recombines TRBV7-2 with TRBJ1-3; D gene uncertain. V shed 0 bases and J shed 0 bases, with 9 bases lying between them. CDR1 is SGHTA and CDR2 is FQGNSA in the germline V gene. The CDR3 has 16 amino acids. CDR3 residues: CASSLAIQSSGNTIYF. The CDR3 nucleotides are TGTGCCAGCAGCTTAGCGATTCAGAGCTCTGGAAACACCATATATTTT.